Each of the 10 T cell receptor beta chains below was sequenced from the same sample in a study of cytomegalovirus exposure and HLA in healthy donors. TCRdb's table, derived via immunoSEQ multiplex PCR, lists solely in-frame clones and lacks some. The sample shows roughly 190,000 clones, roughly 83% of them seen only once. The material sequenced was PBMCs. The receptors derive from a woman between 18 and 30 years old in good health and CMV-seronegative.

V is TRBV18 and J is TRBJ1-5; possible D gene TRBD1, 6 bases. This CDR3 has 15 amino acids. Looked up from germline, CDR1 is KGHSH and CDR2 is LQKENI. The V gene lost 3 bases and the J gene lost 6 bases, with 15 bases spanning the gap. For the CDR3, the DNA is TGTGCCAGCTCACCTAGACAGGCTAAGAGTCAGCCCCAGCATTTT. Translating it yields CASSPRQAKSQPQHF. The entire variable domain, with the rest obtained from reference TRBV18 and TRBJ1-5, is as follows: NAGVMQNPRHLVRRRGQEARLRCSPMKGHSHVYWYRQLPEEGLKFMVYLQKENIIDESGMPKERFSAEFPKEGPSILRIQQVVRGDSAAYFCASSPRQAKSQPQHFGDGTRLSIL.

The genes are TRBV7-2 and TRBJ2-5; weak D call: TRBD1 (6 bases). Per the germline V gene, CDR1 is SGHTA and CDR2 is FQGNSA. CDR3 size: 15 residues. V lost 3 bases and J lost 6, with 17 bases in between. CDR3 residues: CASSFEQGQRKTQYF. The CDR3 nucleotides are TGTGCCAGCAGCTTTGAACAGGGCCAAAGGAAGACCCAGTACTTC.

This clone was detected a few times. The chain has TRBV5-4 and TRBJ2-7; 10 bases line up with TRBD1. CDR3 size: 13 residues. Germline trimming cut 3 bases from V and 7 bases from J; bases unmatched to any gene: 4. In germline, CDR1 is SGHNT, CDR2 YYREEE (reference sequence). CDR3 residues: CASSYGTGDEQYF. In DNA, the CDR3 is TGTGCCAGCAGCTATGGGACAGGGGATGAGCAGTACTTC.

V gene TRBV5-4 combines with J gene TRBJ2-1; 14 bases line up with TRBD2. The CDR3 has 17 residues. Germline lookup yields CDR1 SGHNT and CDR2 YYREEE (reference sequence). J gave up 7 bases and V 0 bases, and 6 bases lay outside the gene matches. As DNA, the CDR3 is TGTGCCAGCAGCTTGGCCCCTGGGACTAGCGGGAGTAATGAGCAGTTCTTC. As protein: CASSLAPGTSGSNEQFF.

CDR3 amino acids: CASSLSSRTSGASTDTQYF. CDR3 nucleotides: TGTGCCAGCAGCCTCTCGTCCAGGACTAGCGGGGCGAGCACAGATACGCAGTATTTT. The chain combines TRBV4-2 with TRBJ2-3; 12 bases line up with TRBD2. This CDR3 comprises 19 residues. With V trimmed by 4 bases and J by 0 bases, 11 bases remained unmatched. Germline CDR1 and CDR2: LGHNA and YNFKEQ.

The chain links TRBV6-4 to TRBJ2-1; TRBD2 matches at 7 bases. The CDR3 runs 17 residues. Trimming removed 0 bases from V and 0 bases from J; junction bases left unmatched: 5. Germline V CDR1 and CDR2: MRHNA, SNTAGT. DNA for the CDR3: TGTGCCAGCAGTGACTCCCTAGCGGCTAGCTCCTACAATGAGCAGTTCTTC. Protein sequence: CASSDSLAASSYNEQFF.

This chain joins TRBV5-1 and TRBJ2-1; weak D call: TRBD2 (6 bases). CDR3 length equals 16 residues. Looked up from germline, CDR1 is SGHRS and CDR2 is YFSETQ. V was pared by 6 bases and J by 3 bases, with 19 bases between. The CDR3 nucleotides read TGCGCCAGCACCCAGGACGGGGGTGCGGACTACAATGAGCAGTTCTTC. Amino acids: CASTQDGGADYNEQFF.

The J gene is TRBJ2-3, the V gene TRBV30; 8 nucleotides line up with TRBD2. The CDR3 is 14 residues long. V was pared by 2 bases and J by 6 bases, with 7 bases of the junction left unmatched. In germline, CDR1 is GTSNPN, CDR2 SVGIG (reference sequence). The CDR3 region is CAWSIGGGQDTQYF. CDR3 nucleotides: TGTGCCTGGAGTATCGGGGGGGGTCAGGATACGCAGTATTTT.

This clone came up a few times. This rearrangement joins TRBV2 to TRBJ2-7; 8 positions agree with TRBD2. Looked up from germline, CDR1 is SNHLY and CDR2 is FYNNEI. V gave up 2 bases and J gave up 2 bases; unmatched junction bases: 11. The CDR3 covers 17 residues. For the CDR3, the DNA is TGTGCCAGCAGTGAAAGGCGATCTGTACTAGCGGCCTACGAGCAGTACTTC. Protein sequence: CASSERRSVLAAYEQYF. The full variable domain, with the rest looked up from reference TRBV2 and TRBJ2-7, is EPEVTQTPSHQVTQMGQEVILRCVPISNHLYFYWYRQILGQKVEFLVSFYNNEISEKSEIFDDQFSVERPDGSNFTLKIRSTKLEDSAMYFCASSERRSVLAAYEQYFGPGTRLTVT.

This clone occurred once. This rearrangement joins TRBV10-3 to TRBJ2-2, with TRBD2 identical over 9 bases. Germline lookup yields CDR1 ENHRY and CDR2 SYGVKD. V trimming: 7 bases; J trimming: 5 bases; junction bases outside the gene matches: 11. This CDR3 has 16 residues. The CDR3 DNA reads TGTGCCATCAAGCGTTCGGGACTAGCTAGAACCGGGGAGCTGTTTTTT. It encodes CAIKRSGLARTGELFF.